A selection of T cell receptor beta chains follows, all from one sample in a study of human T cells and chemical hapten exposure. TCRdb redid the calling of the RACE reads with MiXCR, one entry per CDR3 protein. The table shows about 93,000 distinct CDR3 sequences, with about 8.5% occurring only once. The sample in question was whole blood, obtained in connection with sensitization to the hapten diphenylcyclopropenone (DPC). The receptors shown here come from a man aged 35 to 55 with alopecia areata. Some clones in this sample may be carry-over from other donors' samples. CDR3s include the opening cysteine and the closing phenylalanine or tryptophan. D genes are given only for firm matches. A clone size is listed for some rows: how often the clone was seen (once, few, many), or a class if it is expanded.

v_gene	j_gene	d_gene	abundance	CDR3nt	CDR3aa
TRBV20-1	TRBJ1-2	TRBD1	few	TGCAGTGCGCTAACCGGGACAGGGGAAAATGGCTACACCTTC	CSALTGTGENGYTF
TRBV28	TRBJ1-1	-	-	TGTGCCAGCAGCATAAAGGGACCTGGCGCTGAAGCTTTCTTT	CASSIKGPGAEAFF
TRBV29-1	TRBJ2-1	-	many	TGCAGCGTTGAAGATACGCGGATCAATGAGCAGTTCTTC	CSVEDTRINEQFF
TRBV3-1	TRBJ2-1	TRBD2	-	TGTGCCAGCAGATCACCGGGACTAGGGTACAATGAGCAGTTCTTC	CASRSPGLGYNEQFF
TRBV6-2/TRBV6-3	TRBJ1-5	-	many	TGTGCCAGCAGTTACTCAATCGAGGGGCAGAGCAATCAGCCCCAGCATTTT	CASSYSIEGQSNQPQHF
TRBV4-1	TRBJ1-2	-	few	TGCGCCAGCAGCCAAAACCCGGAAAATGGCTACACCTTC	CASSQNPENGYTF
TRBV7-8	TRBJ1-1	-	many	TGTGCCAGCAGCTTAATACAGGGCGGCACTGAAGCTTTCTTT	CASSLIQGGTEAFF
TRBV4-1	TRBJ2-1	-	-	TGCGCCAGCAGCCAACACGGGCCGGTGGGTGATGAGCAGTTCTTC	CASSQHGPVGDEQFF
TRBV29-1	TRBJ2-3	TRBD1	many	TGCAGCGTAGACAGGGGTTCCACAGATACGCAGTATTTT	CSVDRGSTDTQYF
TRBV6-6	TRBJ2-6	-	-	TGTGCCAGCAGTTATGGGATAAGTGGGGCCAACGTCCTGACTTTC	CASSYGISGANVLTF
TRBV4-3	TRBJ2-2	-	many	TGCGCCAGCAGCCAAGAAGCCGCGAGGACGAACACCGGGGAGCTGTTTTTT	CASSQEAARTNTGELFF
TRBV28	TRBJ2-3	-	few	TGTGCCAGCAGTTTATCCAGGGGAGGTACAGATACGCAGTATTTT	CASSLSRGGTDTQYF
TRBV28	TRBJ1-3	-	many	TGTGCCAGCAATGAACAGGGAAGAAACACCATATATTTT	CASNEQGRNTIYF
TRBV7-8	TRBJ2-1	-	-	TGTGCCAGCAGCTTAGATGACCGGGTCGCTAGTTTCAATGAGCAGTTCTTC	CASSLDDRVASFNEQFF
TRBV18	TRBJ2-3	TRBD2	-	TGTGCCAGCTCACGCGCAGCGGGAGCCAACCCAGATACGCAGTATTTT	CASSRAAGANPDTQYF
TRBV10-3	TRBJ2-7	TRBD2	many	TGTGCCATCAGTGGCGCAGCGGGAGGGCCCTACGAGCAGTACTTC	CAISGAAGGPYEQYF
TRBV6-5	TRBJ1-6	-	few	TGTGCCTCCCCCCCCCGGGGGTATCCCCTCCACTTT	CASPPRGYPLHF
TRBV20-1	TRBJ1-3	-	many	TGCAGTGCCGGGAGCTCTGGAAACACCATATATTTT	CSAGSSGNTIYF
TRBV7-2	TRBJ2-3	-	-	TGTGCCAGCAGCTTAGAGGGAGGGGGCGATACGCAGTATTTT	CASSLEGGGDTQYF
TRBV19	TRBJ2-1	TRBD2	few	TGTGCCAGTAGTATAGGGACTAGCTACAATGAGCAGTTCTTC	CASSIGTSYNEQFF
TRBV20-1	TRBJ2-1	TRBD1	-	TGCAGTGCTAGGCAGACAGGGAACAATGAGCAGTTCTTC	CSARQTGNNEQFF
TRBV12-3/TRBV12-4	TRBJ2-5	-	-	TGTGCCAGCAGTCCACGCGTATTAGAGGAGACCCAGTACTTC	CASSPRVLEETQYF
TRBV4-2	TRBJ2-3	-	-	TGTGCCAGCAGCCAAGAATCCAAGAGCGATAGCACAGATACGCAGTATTTT	CASSQESKSDSTDTQYF
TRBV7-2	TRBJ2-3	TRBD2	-	TGTGCCAGCAGCTTAGCGGCGGAGGCGGGAGGGCAGTATTTT	CASSLAAEAGGQYF
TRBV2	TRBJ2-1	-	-	TGTGCCAGCAGTGGTCCTCACAATGAGCAGTTCTTC	CASSGPHNEQFF
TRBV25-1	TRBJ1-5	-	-	TGTGCCAGCAGTCCCAGATCAGGGTTGAATAGCAATCAGCCCCAGCATTTT	CASSPRSGLNSNQPQHF
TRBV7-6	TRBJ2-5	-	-	TGTGCCAGCAGCTTAGTATCGGGTGGGGAGACCCAGTACTTC	CASSLVSGGETQYF
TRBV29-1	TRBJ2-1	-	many	TGCAGCGTCCAGGGCTTCGGCAATGAGCAGTTCTTC	CSVQGFGNEQFF
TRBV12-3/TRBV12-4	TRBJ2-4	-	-	TGTGCCAGCAGTTTGGGGGGAAAAGCCAAAAACATTCAGTACTTC	CASSLGGKAKNIQYF
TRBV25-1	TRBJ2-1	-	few	TGTGCCAGCAGACCGGGACTTTACAATGAGCAGTTCTTC	CASRPGLYNEQFF
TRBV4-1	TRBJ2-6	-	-	TGCGCCAGCAGCCAACTCAGACGGCCCTCTGGGGCCAACGTCCTGACTTTC	CASSQLRRPSGANVLTF
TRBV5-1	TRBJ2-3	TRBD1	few	TGCGCCAGCAGCAAGTCCCCGGGACAGGGTATAATAGATACGCAGTATTTT	CASSKSPGQGIIDTQYF
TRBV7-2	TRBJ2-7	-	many	TGTGCCAGCCTGGGGGCAGGGACCTACGAGCAGTACTTC	CASLGAGTYEQYF